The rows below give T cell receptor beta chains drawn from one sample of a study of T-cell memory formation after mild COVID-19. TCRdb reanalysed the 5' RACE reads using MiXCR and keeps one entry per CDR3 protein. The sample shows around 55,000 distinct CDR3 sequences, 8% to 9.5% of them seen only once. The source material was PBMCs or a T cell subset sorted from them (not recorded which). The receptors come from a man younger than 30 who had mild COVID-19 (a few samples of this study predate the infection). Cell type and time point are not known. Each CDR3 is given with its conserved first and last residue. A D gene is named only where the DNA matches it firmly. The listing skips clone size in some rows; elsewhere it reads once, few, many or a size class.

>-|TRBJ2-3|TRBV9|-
TGTGCCAGCAGCTCCCGATCGGGGGCCGAGTACCCCCCAGATACGCAGTATTTT
CASSSRSGAEYPPDTQYF
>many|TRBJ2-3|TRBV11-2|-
TGTGCCAGCAGCTTATGGGGTTCAGCGGGAGATACGCAGTATTTT
CASSLWGSAGDTQYF
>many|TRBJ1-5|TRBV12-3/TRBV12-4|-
TGTGCCAGCAGTTTAAGGTTTTATAGCAATCAGCCCCAGCATTTT
CASSLRFYSNQPQHF
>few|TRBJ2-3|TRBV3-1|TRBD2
TGTGCCAGCAGCCAGAGACTAGCGGGGGACACAGATACGCAGTATTTT
CASSQRLAGDTDTQYF
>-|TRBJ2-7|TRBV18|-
TGTGCCAGCTCATCGGGAAGCTCCTACGAGCAGTACTTC
CASSSGSSYEQYF
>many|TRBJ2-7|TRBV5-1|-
TGCGCCAGCAGCTTGACGGGACGGAATCCCTACGAGCAGTACTTC
CASSLTGRNPYEQYF
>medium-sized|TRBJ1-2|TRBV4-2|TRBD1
TGTGCCAGCAGCACCCTGACAGGGGCCAGGGGCAACTATGGCTACACCTTC
CASSTLTGARGNYGYTF
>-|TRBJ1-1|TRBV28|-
TGTGCCAGCAGTTTCCCGGCAGGAACCACTGAAGCTTTCTTT
CASSFPAGTTEAFF
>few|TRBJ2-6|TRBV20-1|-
TGCAGTGCCCAGGTCTCCTCCGGGGCCAACGTCCTGACTTTC
CSAQVSSGANVLTF
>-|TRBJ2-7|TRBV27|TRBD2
TGTGCCAGCAGTTTCCGGGGTAGCGGGGTGTGGGAGCAGTACTTC
CASSFRGSGVWEQYF
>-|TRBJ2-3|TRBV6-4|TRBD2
TGTGCCAGCAGTGACTCGGGGGGGTCTACGCAGTATTTT
CASSDSGGSTQYF
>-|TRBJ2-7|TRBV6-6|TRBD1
TGTGCCAGCAGTTACACAGGGGGATCCTACGAGCAGTACTTC
CASSYTGGSYEQYF
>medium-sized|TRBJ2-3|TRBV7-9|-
TGTGCCAGCAGCTTTTCAGGGGACACAGATACGCAGTATTTT
CASSFSGDTDTQYF
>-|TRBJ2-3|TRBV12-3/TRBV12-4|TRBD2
TGTGCCAGCAGTGCCTTAGCGGGGGTCACAGATACGCAGTATTTT
CASSALAGVTDTQYF
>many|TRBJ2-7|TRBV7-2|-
TGTGCCAGCACCCCCGGTTCTTCCTACGAGCAGTACTTC
CASTPGSSYEQYF
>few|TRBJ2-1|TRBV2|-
TGTGCCAGCAGTGTTAAGCGCCCCTTAACGGGTGAGCAGTTCTTC
CASSVKRPLTGEQFF
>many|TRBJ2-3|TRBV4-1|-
TGCGCCAGCAGCCAAGGCGGGGGCACAGATACGCAGTATTTT
CASSQGGGTDTQYF
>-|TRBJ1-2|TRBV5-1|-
TGCGCCAGCAGCTCGGGACATGGGGACTATGGCTACACCTTC
CASSSGHGDYGYTF
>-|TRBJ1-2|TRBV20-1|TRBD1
TGCAGTGCTGCCCAGATAACGGACAGGCGGTTGAACACCTTC
CSAAQITDRRLNTF
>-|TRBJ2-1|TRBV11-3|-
TGTGCCAGCAGCTCCGGGACGGAGCGGTATGAGCAGTTCTTC
CASSSGTERYEQFF
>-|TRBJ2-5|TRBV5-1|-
TGCGCCAGCAGCCTGACTGGGGGGGAGACCCAGTACTTC
CASSLTGGETQYF
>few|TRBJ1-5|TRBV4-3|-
TGCGCCAGCAGCCAAGAGCTGCTCAATCAGCCCCAGCATTTT
CASSQELLNQPQHF
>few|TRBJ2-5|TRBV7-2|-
TGTGCCAGCAGCTCCCGCGTCCAAGAGACCCAGTACTTC
CASSSRVQETQYF
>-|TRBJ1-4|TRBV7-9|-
TGTGCCAGCAGCTTAAACGTGAGAACTAATGAAAAACTGTTTTTT
CASSLNVRTNEKLFF
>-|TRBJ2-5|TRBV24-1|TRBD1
TGTGCCACCCATGCGCTGACAGGGTCAGGACAAGAGACCCAGTACTTC
CATHALTGSGQETQYF
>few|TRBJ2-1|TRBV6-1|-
TGTGCCAGCAGTCGGCAGATACTGAACAATGAGCAGTTCTTC
CASSRQILNNEQFF
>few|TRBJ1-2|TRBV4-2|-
TGTGCCAGCAGCCAAGATAAGGGGACGATCTATGGCTACACCTTC
CASSQDKGTIYGYTF
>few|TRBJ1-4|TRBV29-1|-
TGCAGCGTTGCGGGACACCCGAATGAAAAACTGTTTTTT
CSVAGHPNEKLFF
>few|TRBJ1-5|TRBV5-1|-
TGCGCCAGCAGCTTGGAATCCCCCAATCAGCCCCAGCATTTT
CASSLESPNQPQHF
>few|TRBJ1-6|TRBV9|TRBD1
TGTGCCAGCAGCGTAGAAGGACAGGCGACACCCCTCCACTTT
CASSVEGQATPLHF
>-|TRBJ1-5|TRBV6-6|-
TGTGCCAGCAGCTCCCTTACGCGTAGCAATCAGCCCCAGCATTTT
CASSSLTRSNQPQHF
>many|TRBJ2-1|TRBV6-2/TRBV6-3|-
TGTGCCAGCAGTTACCAGACATCTAGAGATGAGCAGTTCTTC
CASSYQTSRDEQFF
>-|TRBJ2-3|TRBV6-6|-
TGTGCCAGCTTGGTATCGTGGGCCCTCCCACATACGCAGTATTTT
CASLVSWALPHTQYF
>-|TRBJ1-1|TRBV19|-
TGTGCCAGTAGTATTCTTGGTTTCACCACGGCTCAGAACACTGAAGCTTTCTTT
CASSILGFTTAQNTEAFF
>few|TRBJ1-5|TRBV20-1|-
TGCAGTGCTAGAGATCAGTGGAATCAGCCCCAGCATTTT
CSARDQWNQPQHF
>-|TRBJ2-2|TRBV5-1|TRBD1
TGCGCCAGCAGCCCTTGGACAGGAGACACCGGGGAGCTGTTTTTT
CASSPWTGDTGELFF
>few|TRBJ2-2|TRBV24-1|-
TGTGCCACCAGTGATTGGAACAATCCCGGGGAGCTGTTTTTT
CATSDWNNPGELFF
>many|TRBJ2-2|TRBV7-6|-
TGTGCCAGCAGCTCCCTAAGTACCGGGGAGCTGTTTTTT
CASSSLSTGELFF
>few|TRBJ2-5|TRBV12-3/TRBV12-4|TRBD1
TGTGCCAGCAGCCTCGACAGGGGAATCTCGCAAGAGACCCAGTACTTC
CASSLDRGISQETQYF
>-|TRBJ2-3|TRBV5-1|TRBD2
TGCGCCAGCAGCAGGACTAGCGGGGTATCAGATACGCAGTATTTT
CASSRTSGVSDTQYF
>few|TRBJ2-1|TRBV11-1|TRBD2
TGTGCCAGCAGCTTAACTAGCGGGACCTACAATGAGCAGTTCTTC
CASSLTSGTYNEQFF
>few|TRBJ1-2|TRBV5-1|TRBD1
TGCGCCAGCAGCTTGGAACAGGGGGCCGGTTATGGCTACACCTTC
CASSLEQGAGYGYTF
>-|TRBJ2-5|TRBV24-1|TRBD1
TGTGCCACCAGTGACCCCGGGACAGGGGGGGAGACCCAGTACTTC
CATSDPGTGGETQYF
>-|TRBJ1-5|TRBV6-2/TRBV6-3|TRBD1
TGTGCCAGCAAAAGACAGGGGGCGGACAATCAGCCCCAGCATTTT
CASKRQGADNQPQHF
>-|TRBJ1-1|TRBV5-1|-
TGCGCCAGCAGCTTGGGGCTGGGGGAGGTGAACACTGAAGCTTTCTTT
CASSLGLGEVNTEAFF
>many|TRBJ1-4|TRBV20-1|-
TGCAGTGCTAGAGATCCCAGGGTCGAAGAAAAACTGTTTTTT
CSARDPRVEEKLFF
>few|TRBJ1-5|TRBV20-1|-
TGCAGGGTAAAGAGGTATAGCAATCAGCCCCAGCATTTT
CRVKRYSNQPQHF
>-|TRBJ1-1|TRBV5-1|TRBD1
TGCGCCAGCAGCCCGGACAGGGGAATGAACACTGAAGCTTTCTTT
CASSPDRGMNTEAFF
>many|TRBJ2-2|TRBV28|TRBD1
TGTGCCAGCAGGAGCCTCAGGGGGAGCACCGGGGAGCTGTTTTTT
CASRSLRGSTGELFF
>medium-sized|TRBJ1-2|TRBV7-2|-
TGTGCCAGCAGCTTACTGGGGGACCTCTACACCTTC
CASSLLGDLYTF
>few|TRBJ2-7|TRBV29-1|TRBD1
TGCAGCGGCACGACGGACAGGGACGAGCAGTACTTC
CSGTTDRDEQYF
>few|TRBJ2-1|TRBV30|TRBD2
TGTGCCTGGAGTTCGAGCGGGGGGGCTACGATCTTC
CAWSSSGGATIF
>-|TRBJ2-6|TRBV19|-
TGTGCCAGTAGCGTACAGGGCGCTGGGGCCAACGTCCTGACTTTC
CASSVQGAGANVLTF
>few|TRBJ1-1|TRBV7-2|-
TGTGCCAGCAGCCCTTGGAGGGTTAACACTGAAGCTTTCTTT
CASSPWRVNTEAFF
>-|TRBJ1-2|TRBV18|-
TGTGCCAGCTCACTAATTCAGGCCTATGGCTACACCTTC
CASSLIQAYGYTF
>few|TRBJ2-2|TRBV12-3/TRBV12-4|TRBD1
TGTGCCAGCACCCCGACAGGGGCCGGCACCGGGGAGCTGTTTTTT
CASTPTGAGTGELFF